The rows below give T cell receptor beta chains drawn from one sample of a study of cytomegalovirus exposure and HLA in healthy donors. Generated by immunoSEQ multiplex PCR, the TCRdb table keeps only in-frame clones and is missing some. The repertoire consists of approximately 69,000 clones, with about three quarters occurring once and the leading ten covering 3% to 3.5%. Sequencing input: PBMCs. The receptors were gathered from a young man in good health and CMV-seronegative. Both conserved end residues are part of each CDR3. The D gene is left open where the match is weak. The size field is filled for only some rows; it gives once, few, many or a size class.

CDR3nt: TGCGCCAGCAGCTTGGATAGGACTGGGCGCACCGGGGAGCTGTTTTTT
CDR3aa: CASSLDRTGRTGELFF
abundance: .
d_gene: .
j_gene: TRBJ2-2
v_gene: TRBV5-1

CDR3nt: TGCGCCAGCAGCTTGAGACCTACCGGGACTAGCGTCTTTAACACCGGGGAGCTGTTTTTT
CDR3aa: CASSLRPTGTSVFNTGELFF
abundance: .
d_gene: TRBD2
j_gene: TRBJ2-2
v_gene: TRBV5-1

CDR3nt: TGCGCCAGCAGCCCGGAACCGGGACTGGAATACACAGATACGCAGTATTTT
CDR3aa: CASSPEPGLEYTDTQYF
abundance: once
d_gene: .
j_gene: TRBJ2-3
v_gene: TRBV5-1

CDR3nt: TGCGCCAGCAGCTCCTCCCGGGCGGGGGCCTTCTACGAGCAGTACTTC
CDR3aa: CASSSSRAGAFYEQYF
abundance: few
d_gene: .
j_gene: TRBJ2-7
v_gene: TRBV5-1

CDR3nt: TGTGCCAGCACCCCCGGGGGGGCCCACAATGAGCAGTTCTTC
CDR3aa: CASTPGGAHNEQFF
abundance: .
d_gene: TRBD2
j_gene: TRBJ2-1
v_gene: TRBV11-1

CDR3nt: TGTGCCAGCAGTTTATACAGGGGCCCCTACGAGCAGTACTTC
CDR3aa: CASSLYRGPYEQYF
abundance: .
d_gene: TRBD1
j_gene: TRBJ2-7
v_gene: TRBV28

CDR3nt: TGTGCCAGCAGCCCGGGGAGGGGAAGGAGTTCACCCCTCCACTTT
CDR3aa: CASSPGRGRSSPLHF
abundance: .
d_gene: .
j_gene: TRBJ1-6
v_gene: TRBV7-9

CDR3nt: TGTGCCAGCCATTCCGGGGCATCGGGGGTCCCTGAAGCTTTCTTT
CDR3aa: CASHSGASGVPEAFF
abundance: few
d_gene: .
j_gene: TRBJ1-1
v_gene: TRBV2

CDR3nt: TGTGCCAGCAGTGTACGGAGCAATCAGCCCCAGCATTTT
CDR3aa: CASSVRSNQPQHF
abundance: .
d_gene: .
j_gene: TRBJ1-5
v_gene: TRBV2

CDR3nt: TGTGCCAGCAGCGTAGAGGGCAGGGTGATCTATGGCTACACCTTC
CDR3aa: CASSVEGRVIYGYTF
abundance: .
d_gene: .
j_gene: TRBJ1-2
v_gene: TRBV9

CDR3nt: TGTGCCAGCAGCTTAGGGGGGGGGAACACCGGGGAGCTGTTTTTT
CDR3aa: CASSLGGGNTGELFF
abundance: .
d_gene: TRBD2
j_gene: TRBJ2-2
v_gene: TRBV7-3

CDR3nt: TGTGCCAGCAGCGTAGGGGTAGGGAGAAACATTCAGTACTTC
CDR3aa: CASSVGVGRNIQYF
abundance: .
d_gene: .
j_gene: TRBJ2-4
v_gene: TRBV9

CDR3nt: TGTGCCACCAGCAGACTCCGGGACTCCTCCTACGAGCAGTACTTC
CDR3aa: CATSRLRDSSYEQYF
abundance: .
d_gene: .
j_gene: TRBJ2-7
v_gene: TRBV15

CDR3nt: TGTGCCAGCTCACCCCGGGAGCCGGTTACGTCGCAGTATTTT
CDR3aa: CASSPREPVTSQYF
abundance: .
d_gene: .
j_gene: TRBJ2-3
v_gene: TRBV18

CDR3nt: TGCGCCAGCAGCTCTAATTGGGGGGGCGAAAAACTGTTTTTT
CDR3aa: CASSSNWGGEKLFF
abundance: few
d_gene: .
j_gene: TRBJ1-4
v_gene: TRBV5-1

CDR3nt: TGCGCCAGCAGCTTGGACGGGGTCGAGTCGGGGACTGAAGCTTTCTTT
CDR3aa: CASSLDGVESGTEAFF
abundance: few
d_gene: .
j_gene: TRBJ1-1
v_gene: TRBV5-1

CDR3nt: TGTGCCAGCAGCCAAGAAGGGCAGGGGGCGATTGAGCAGTTCTTC
CDR3aa: CASSQEGQGAIEQFF
abundance: .
d_gene: TRBD1
j_gene: TRBJ2-1
v_gene: TRBV4-2

CDR3nt: TGTGCCAGCAGCCGAGCCCCTAGTCTTTATAATTCACCCCTCCACTTT
CDR3aa: CASSRAPSLYNSPLHF
abundance: .
d_gene: .
j_gene: TRBJ1-6
v_gene: TRBV6-6

CDR3nt: TGTGCCACCAGCAGGGGACTAGTTGGTGGCGGTGAGCAGTTCTTC
CDR3aa: CATSRGLVGGGEQFF
abundance: .
d_gene: TRBD2
j_gene: TRBJ2-1
v_gene: TRBV15

CDR3nt: TGTGCCAGTAGCCCTACGGGGGATACGCAGTATTTT
CDR3aa: CASSPTGDTQYF
abundance: .
d_gene: .
j_gene: TRBJ2-3
v_gene: TRBV19

CDR3nt: TGCAGTGCTAGAACGGGAGGGACCCAGTACTTC
CDR3aa: CSARTGGTQYF
abundance: .
d_gene: TRBD2
j_gene: TRBJ2-5
v_gene: TRBV20-1

CDR3nt: TGCGCCAGCAGCTTGGTGGGCAGGGCTGAGACCCAGTACTTC
CDR3aa: CASSLVGRAETQYF
abundance: .
d_gene: .
j_gene: TRBJ2-5
v_gene: TRBV5-1

CDR3nt: TGTGCCAGTAGTGAGACTAGATGGGTAGATACGCAGTATTTT
CDR3aa: CASSETRWVDTQYF
abundance: .
d_gene: .
j_gene: TRBJ2-3
v_gene: TRBV19

CDR3nt: TGTGCCTGGAGTTCAAACACAGATACGCAGTATTTT
CDR3aa: CAWSSNTDTQYF
abundance: .
d_gene: .
j_gene: TRBJ2-3
v_gene: TRBV30

CDR3nt: TGTGCCAGCAGTACCGGGGTTCAGCCCCAGCATTTT
CDR3aa: CASSTGVQPQHF
abundance: .
d_gene: .
j_gene: TRBJ1-5
v_gene: TRBV28

CDR3nt: TGTGCCAGCGGGCCCGTCCGGAACACTGAAGCTTTCTTT
CDR3aa: CASGPVRNTEAFF
abundance: few
d_gene: .
j_gene: TRBJ1-1
v_gene: TRBV7-8

CDR3nt: TGTGCCAGCAGCCGCAACTTGAACACTGAAGCTTTCTTT
CDR3aa: CASSRNLNTEAFF
abundance: .
d_gene: .
j_gene: TRBJ1-1
v_gene: TRBV5-8

CDR3nt: TGTGCCAGCATTCAAACAGGGGACACTGAAGCTTTCTTT
CDR3aa: CASIQTGDTEAFF
abundance: .
d_gene: TRBD1
j_gene: TRBJ1-1
v_gene: TRBV25-1

CDR3nt: TGTGCCAGCAGGCCCACCGTGACAGGGGACACTGAAGCTTTCTTT
CDR3aa: CASRPTVTGDTEAFF
abundance: .
d_gene: TRBD1
j_gene: TRBJ1-1
v_gene: TRBV2

CDR3nt: TGTGCCAGTAGTATAGGGACTAGCACAGATACGCAGTATTTT
CDR3aa: CASSIGTSTDTQYF
abundance: .
d_gene: .
j_gene: TRBJ2-3
v_gene: TRBV19

CDR3nt: TGCGCCAGCAGCTTGGGAGGAAGCCAGGGCTATGGCTACACCTTC
CDR3aa: CASSLGGSQGYGYTF
abundance: .
d_gene: .
j_gene: TRBJ1-2
v_gene: TRBV5-1

CDR3nt: TGTGCCAGCAGCTTATGGACCCCCCGGGATGGTACGCAGTATTTT
CDR3aa: CASSLWTPRDGTQYF
abundance: .
d_gene: .
j_gene: TRBJ2-3
v_gene: TRBV7-9

CDR3nt: TGTGCCAGTAGTATATCACTAGCAGCCGGGGAGCTGTTTTTT
CDR3aa: CASSISLAAGELFF
abundance: .
d_gene: .
j_gene: TRBJ2-2
v_gene: TRBV19

CDR3nt: TGCGCCAGCAGCTTTAACCTGGGGTCGGGGGAGACCCAGTACTTC
CDR3aa: CASSFNLGSGETQYF
abundance: once
d_gene: .
j_gene: TRBJ2-5
v_gene: TRBV5-1

CDR3nt: TGTGCCAGCAGTCCAGACAGGGAGGGCAATCAGCCCCAGCATTTT
CDR3aa: CASSPDREGNQPQHF
abundance: once
d_gene: TRBD1
j_gene: TRBJ1-5
v_gene: TRBV28

CDR3nt: TGCGCCAGCAGCTCCGGGGTGACCGGGGAGCTGTTTTTT
CDR3aa: CASSSGVTGELFF
abundance: .
d_gene: .
j_gene: TRBJ2-2
v_gene: TRBV5-1

CDR3nt: TGTGCCAGCAGTTCACTAGCGGGGGTTTACACCGGGGAGCTGTTTTTT
CDR3aa: CASSSLAGVYTGELFF
abundance: .
d_gene: TRBD2
j_gene: TRBJ2-2
v_gene: TRBV27

CDR3nt: TGTGCCAGTAGTATCGCCTACGGACAGGGAAGCCAGCATTTT
CDR3aa: CASSIAYGQGSQHF
abundance: .
d_gene: TRBD1
j_gene: TRBJ1-5
v_gene: TRBV19

CDR3nt: TGCGCCAGCAGCTTCTCGACCGTATGGGAGGACGGCTACACCTTC
CDR3aa: CASSFSTVWEDGYTF
abundance: .
d_gene: .
j_gene: TRBJ1-2
v_gene: TRBV5-1

CDR3nt: TGCGCCAGCAGCGCCCAGGGGGGAGAGGAAAAACTGTTTTTT
CDR3aa: CASSAQGGEEKLFF
abundance: once
d_gene: TRBD1
j_gene: TRBJ1-4
v_gene: TRBV4-3

CDR3nt: TGTGCCAGCAGCGTAGAGTGGGGAGGGGGCTACACCTTC
CDR3aa: CASSVEWGGGYTF
abundance: .
d_gene: .
j_gene: TRBJ1-2
v_gene: TRBV9

CDR3nt: TGTGCCAGCTCACCATCCTCGGGGACAGAAGCCAAAAACATTCAGTACTTC
CDR3aa: CASSPSSGTEAKNIQYF
abundance: .
d_gene: TRBD1
j_gene: TRBJ2-4
v_gene: TRBV18

CDR3nt: TGTGCCATCAGTGAGTCTCGGGATCAGCCCCAGCATTTT
CDR3aa: CAISESRDQPQHF
abundance: .
d_gene: .
j_gene: TRBJ1-5
v_gene: TRBV10-3

CDR3nt: TGTGCCAGCAGCCAGGGACTAGCGGCGACCTGGAGCAATGAGCAGTTCTTC
CDR3aa: CASSQGLAATWSNEQFF
abundance: .
d_gene: TRBD2
j_gene: TRBJ2-1
v_gene: TRBV7-2

CDR3nt: TGCGCCAGCAGCGGTGACAGGGGCCGAATTTACAATGAGCAGTTCTTC
CDR3aa: CASSGDRGRIYNEQFF
abundance: once
d_gene: TRBD1
j_gene: TRBJ2-1
v_gene: TRBV5-1

CDR3nt: TGTGCCAGCAGCTTAGAGGCCACCGGGGAGCTGTTTTTT
CDR3aa: CASSLEATGELFF
abundance: few
d_gene: .
j_gene: TRBJ2-2
v_gene: TRBV11-2

CDR3nt: TGTGCCAGCAGCAGGGGACAGGCAACTAATGAAAAACTGTTTTTT
CDR3aa: CASSRGQATNEKLFF
abundance: .
d_gene: TRBD1
j_gene: TRBJ1-4
v_gene: TRBV7-9

CDR3nt: TGTGCCAGTAGGAGAAGCCTACCGAACACCGGGGAGCTGTTTTTT
CDR3aa: CASRRSLPNTGELFF
abundance: few
d_gene: .
j_gene: TRBJ2-2
v_gene: TRBV19

CDR3nt: TGTGCCAGCAGTGTGGACAGGGTTAATTCACCCCTCCACTTT
CDR3aa: CASSVDRVNSPLHF
abundance: .
d_gene: TRBD1
j_gene: TRBJ1-6
v_gene: TRBV6-6

CDR3nt: TGCGCCAGCGGACGACAGGTGAATCGCACAGATACGCAGTATTTT
CDR3aa: CASGRQVNRTDTQYF
abundance: .
d_gene: .
j_gene: TRBJ2-3
v_gene: TRBV5-1

CDR3nt: TGCGCCAGCAGCCAAGGGGGGCGGTGGGATGAGACCCAGTACTTC
CDR3aa: CASSQGGRWDETQYF
abundance: .
d_gene: .
j_gene: TRBJ2-5
v_gene: TRBV4-1

CDR3nt: TGTGCCAGCAGCTTAAGCGGGGGGGTAGATACGCAGTATTTT
CDR3aa: CASSLSGGVDTQYF
abundance: few
d_gene: TRBD2
j_gene: TRBJ2-3
v_gene: TRBV7-3

CDR3nt: TGTGCCAGCAGCTTAGGGGGAGAAGAGACCCAGTACTTC
CDR3aa: CASSLGGEETQYF
abundance: few
d_gene: .
j_gene: TRBJ2-5
v_gene: TRBV11-3

CDR3nt: TGTGCCAGTCTGCCAGGGGGGAGTGGGCAGCCCCAGCATTTT
CDR3aa: CASLPGGSGQPQHF
abundance: .
d_gene: TRBD1
j_gene: TRBJ1-5
v_gene: TRBV6-1

CDR3nt: TGTGCCAGCAGTGAAGCGCCGTCAGGCGGTCAGGGGGCCCAGTACTTC
CDR3aa: CASSEAPSGGQGAQYF
abundance: few
d_gene: TRBD1
j_gene: TRBJ2-5
v_gene: TRBV6-1

CDR3nt: TGTGCCAGTAGTATAAAGGGACAGCTCTATGGCTACACCTTC
CDR3aa: CASSIKGQLYGYTF
abundance: .
d_gene: TRBD1
j_gene: TRBJ1-2
v_gene: TRBV19

CDR3nt: TGTGCCAGTAGCTCCTTCTGGCGGGGGGACTACGAGCAGTACTTC
CDR3aa: CASSSFWRGDYEQYF
abundance: .
d_gene: TRBD2
j_gene: TRBJ2-7
v_gene: TRBV19